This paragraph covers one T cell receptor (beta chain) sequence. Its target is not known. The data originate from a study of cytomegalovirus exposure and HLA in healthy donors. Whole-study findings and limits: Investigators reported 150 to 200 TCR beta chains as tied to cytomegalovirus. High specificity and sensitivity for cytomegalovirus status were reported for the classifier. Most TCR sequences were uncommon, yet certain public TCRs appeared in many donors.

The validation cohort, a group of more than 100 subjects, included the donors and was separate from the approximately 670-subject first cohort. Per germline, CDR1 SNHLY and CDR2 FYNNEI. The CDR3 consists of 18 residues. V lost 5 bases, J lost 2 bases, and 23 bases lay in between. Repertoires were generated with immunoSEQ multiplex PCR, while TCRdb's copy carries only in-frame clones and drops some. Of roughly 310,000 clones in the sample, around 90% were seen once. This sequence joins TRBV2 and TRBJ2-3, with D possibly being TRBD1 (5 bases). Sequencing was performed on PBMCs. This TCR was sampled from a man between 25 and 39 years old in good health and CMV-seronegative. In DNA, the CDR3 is TGTGCCAGCAGTCTAGACCCCGCCAGGGCACGTAACACAGATACGCAGTATTTT. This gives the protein CASSLDPARARNTDTQYF.